The 18 T cell receptor beta chains given below trace back to one sample, sequenced in a study of T-cell memory formation after mild COVID-19. TCRdb ran MiXCR on the 5' RACE reads and lists one entry per CDR3 protein. The sample has fewer than 650,000 distinct CDR3 sequences, roughly 17% seen once. Sequencing was performed on PBMCs or a T cell subset sorted from them (not recorded which). The receptors derive from an adult woman who had mild COVID-19 (a few samples of this study predate the infection). Cell type and time point are not known.

This clonotype was recorded a few times. The chain combines TRBV29-1 with TRBJ2-7; D ambiguous. The CDR3 contains 14 residues. CDR1 and CDR2 from the germline V gene are SQVTM and ANQGSEA. V shed 8 bases and J shed 2 bases, with 19 bases lying between them. The CDR3 coding sequence is TGCAGCACCCTGGCAGTCAGCAACCCCTACGAGCAGTACTTC. Protein sequence: CSTLAVSNPYEQYF.

The chain combines TRBV20-1 with TRBJ2-7; 10 bases agree with TRBD2. The V gene's germline CDR1 is DFQATT and CDR2 SNEGSKA (reference sequence). The CDR3 extends over 14 amino acids. The trim removed 1 base at V and 6 bases at J, leaving 6 bases unmatched. The CDR3: CSARGASGSFEQYF. The CDR3 nucleotides read TGCAGTGCTAGAGGCGCTAGCGGGAGTTTCGAGCAGTACTTC.

This clonotype was recorded a few times. The chain recombines TRBV21-1 with TRBJ1-3; the DNA was not used to check the table's D call, TRBD1. TRBV21-1 is noted as a pseudogene. The CDR3 is 17 amino acids. The CDR3 DNA is TGTGCCAGCAGCAAACGTGTAGGGGTTAAGGTTGGAAACACCATATATTTT. Its protein is CASSKRVGVKVGNTIYF.

The rearrangement links TRBV28 to TRBJ2-7, with 9 bases aligning to TRBD2. The CDR3 totals 14 residues. Per the germline V gene, CDR1 is MDHEN and CDR2 is SYDVKM. Germline trimming cut 6 bases from V and 6 bases from J; bases unmatched to any gene: 9. The CDR3 nucleotides read TGTGCCAGCAGCCTCCGCGGGAGGGAGCGCGAGCAGTACTTC. Translation: CASSLRGREREQYF.

This clonotype was counted only a few times. The chain employs TRBV6-5 and TRBJ1-5; TRBD1 aligns across 8 bases. Germline lookup yields CDR1 MNHEY and CDR2 SVGAGI. The CDR3 has 14 residues. The V segment lost 6 bases and the J segment 9 bases; nucleotides outside the gene matches: 10. This chain's CDR3 is CASRQSPQGGPQHF. CDR3 DNA: TGTGCCAGCAGACAGTCCCCACAGGGGGGGCCCCAGCATTTT.

The rearrangement joins TRBV7-8 to TRBJ2-3; no firm D call. Germline V CDR1 and CDR2: SGHVS, FQNEAQ. Trimming shortened V by 5 bases and J by 2 bases, and 8 bases separated the two germline ends. CDR3 length: 13 amino acids. CDR3 protein: CASSERTTDTQYF. CDR3 in DNA: TGTGCCAGCAGCGAACGGACCACAGATACGCAGTATTTT.

The gene calls are TRBV12-3 or TRBV12-4 and TRBJ2-1, with 8 bases fitting TRBD2. The CDR3 has 18 residues. V was clipped by 6 bases and J by 0 bases; unmatched bases: 13. CDR3 DNA: TGTGCCAGCAGCACGGGGGGGCTCGGGCGTGTCTCCTACAATGAGCAGTTCTTC. This sequence encodes CASSTGGLGRVSYNEQFF.

V usage is TRBV30 and J usage is TRBJ2-7; 8 nucleotides line up with TRBD1. The V gene's germline CDR1 is GTSNPN and CDR2 SVGIG (reference sequence). This CDR3 region has 14 residues. With 2 bases clipped from V and 0 bases from J, the junction kept 3 bases outside the gene matches. The CDR3 loop is CAWSLDRGSYEQYF. In DNA, the CDR3 is TGTGCCTGGAGTCTAGACAGGGGCTCCTACGAGCAGTACTTC.

The V and J genes are TRBV6-5 and TRBJ1-2, with TRBD1 as a possible D gene (5 bases). The V gene lost 7 bases and the J gene lost 4 bases, with 19 bases spanning the gap. The germline V gene has CDR1 MNHEY and CDR2 SVGAGI. CDR3 size: 15 residues. This chain's CDR3 is CASIGRDWRAYGYTF. The CDR3 DNA follows: TGTGCCAGCATCGGCCGGGACTGGCGGGCCTATGGCTACACCTTC.

A few counts support this clonotype. The rearrangement links TRBV7-9 to TRBJ2-1; 10 nucleotides align to TRBD1. V was pared by 8 bases and J by 8 bases, with 6 bases of the junction left unmatched. CDR3 length: 13 residues. Germline assignment: CDR1 SEHNR and CDR2 FQNEAQ (reference sequence). The CDR3 sequence is CASRDRGNDEQFF. The CDR3 region has the DNA TGTGCCAGCCGGGACAGGGGCAACGATGAGCAGTTCTTC. The whole variable domain, remainder taken from reference TRBV7-9 and TRBJ2-1, is DTGVSQNPRHKITKRGQNVTFRCDPISEHNRLYWYRQTLGQGPEFLTYFQNEAQLEKSRLLSDRFSAERPKGSFSTLEIQRTEQGDSAMYLCASRDRGNDEQFFGPGTRLTVL.

This clonotype turned up a few times. V and J are TRBV4-3 and TRBJ2-2; 10 bases are shared with TRBD2. CDR3 size: 20 residues. Losses at the gene ends were 0 bases for V and 3 bases for J; bases not matched to a gene: 13. In germline, CDR1 is LGHNA, CDR2 YSLEER. The chain's CDR3 is CASSQDGWLAGDGYTGELFF. As DNA, the CDR3 is TGCGCCAGCAGCCAAGACGGATGGCTAGCGGGAGATGGGTACACCGGGGAGCTGTTTTTT.

The chain employs TRBV2 and TRBJ2-2; 8 bases are shared with TRBD2. Germline V CDR1 and CDR2: SNHLY, FYNNEI. CDR3 length equals 19 residues. V lost 2 bases to trimming and J lost 0 bases; unmatched junction nucleotides: 11. The CDR3 DNA reads as TGTGCCAGCAGTGAAAGGGGCTCCAGCGGGGGTACGAACACCGGGGAGCTGTTTTTT. Its protein is CASSERGSSGGTNTGELFF.

This chain connects TRBV3-1 to TRBJ2-6, with unresolved D. Germline values: CDR1 LGHDT, CDR2 YNNKEL (reference sequence). Trimming left V 4 bases short and J 2 bases short, with 15 bases between. The CDR3 length is 17 residues. The CDR3 DNA is TGTGCCAGCAGCCGGAGTCGGCCCTCGGCTGGGGCCAACGTCCTGACTTTC. It encodes CASSRSRPSAGANVLTF. Full variable domain (outside the CDR3, taken from reference TRBV3-1 and TRBJ2-6): DTAVSQTPKYLVTQMGNDKSIKCEQNLGHDTMYWYKQDSKKFLKIMFSYNNKELIINETVPNRFSPKSPDKAHLNLHINSLELGDSAVYFCASSRSRPSAGANVLTFGAGSRLTVL.

This clonotype was picked up a small number of times. V gene TRBV6-5 combines with J gene TRBJ2-5, with D maybe TRBD1 (5 bases). The V gene lost 2 bases and the J gene lost 2 bases, with 18 bases spanning the gap. Germline CDR1 reads MNHEY; CDR2 reads SVGAGI. The CDR3 has 17 amino acids. The CDR3 reads CASSYNGLTASQETQYF. The DNA of the CDR3 is TGTGCCAGCAGTTACAACGGCTTGACAGCAAGTCAAGAGACCCAGTACTTC.

The rearrangement uses TRBV6-2 or TRBV6-3 and TRBJ1-5; D ambiguous. The germline V and J ends were trimmed by 2 bases and 5 bases, with 13 bases remaining between them. CDR1 is MNHEY and CDR2 is SVGEGT in the germline V gene. The CDR3 is 15 residues long. CDR3 coding DNA: TGTGCCAGCAGTTACGGTTGGCTGGTCGATCAGCCCCAGCATTTT. Translation gives CASSYGWLVDQPQHF.

V gene TRBV7-8 combines with J gene TRBJ2-7; TRBD2 agrees at 14 bases. There are 16 residues in the CDR3. Germline V gene lookup returns CDR1 SGHVS and CDR2 FQNEAQ. Germline trimming cut 4 bases from V and 3 bases from J; bases unmatched to any gene: 5. CDR3 nucleotides: TGTGCCAGCAGCTCCACGGGACTAGCGGGAGTCTACGAGCAGTACTTC. It specifies CASSSTGLAGVYEQYF.

V is TRBV7-3 and J is TRBJ2-5; D remains unclear. This CDR3 has 14 amino acids. Trimming removed 2 bases from V and 2 bases from J, with 9 bases in between. Looked up from germline, CDR1 is SGHTA and CDR2 is FQGTGA. CDR3 region: CASSLSGEQETQYF. CDR3 in DNA: TGTGCCAGCAGCTTATCTGGGGAACAAGAGACCCAGTACTTC.

The chain has TRBV12-3 or TRBV12-4 and TRBJ1-1; 7 nucleotides match TRBD1. V shed 7 bases and J 0 bases; nucleotides not matched to a gene: 14. This CDR3 has 17 residues. In DNA form, the CDR3 reads TGTGCCAGCAACTTATGGGGGAGGGGGCAGATGAACACTGAAGCTTTCTTT. Translating it yields CASNLWGRGQMNTEAFF.